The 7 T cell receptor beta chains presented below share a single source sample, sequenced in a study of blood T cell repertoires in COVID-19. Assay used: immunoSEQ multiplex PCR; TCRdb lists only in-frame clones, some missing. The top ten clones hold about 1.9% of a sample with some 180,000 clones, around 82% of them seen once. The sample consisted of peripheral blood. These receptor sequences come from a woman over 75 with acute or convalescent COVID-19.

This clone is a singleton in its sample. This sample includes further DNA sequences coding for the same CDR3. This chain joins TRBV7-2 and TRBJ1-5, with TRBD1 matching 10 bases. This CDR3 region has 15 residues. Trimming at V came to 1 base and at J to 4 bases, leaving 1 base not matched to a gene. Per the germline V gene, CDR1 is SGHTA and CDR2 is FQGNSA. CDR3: CASSLVGQGNQPQHF. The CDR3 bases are TGTGCCAGCAGCTTAGTGGGACAGGGGAATCAGCCCCAGCATTTT.

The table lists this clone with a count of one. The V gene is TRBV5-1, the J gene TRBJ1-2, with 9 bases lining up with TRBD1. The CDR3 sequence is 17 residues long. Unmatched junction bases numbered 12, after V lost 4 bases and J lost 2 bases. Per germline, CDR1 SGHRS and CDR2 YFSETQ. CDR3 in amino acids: CASSGVLPGQGNYGYTF. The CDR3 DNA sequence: TGCGCCAGCAGCGGGGTCCTTCCGGGACAGGGAAACTATGGCTACACCTTC.

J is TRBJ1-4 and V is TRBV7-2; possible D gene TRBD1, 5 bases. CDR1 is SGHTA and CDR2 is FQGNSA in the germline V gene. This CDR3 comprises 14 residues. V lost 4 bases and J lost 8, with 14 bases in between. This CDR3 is CASSSAGGWEKLFF. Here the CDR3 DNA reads TGTGCCAGCAGCTCAGCCGGGGGGTGGGAAAAACTGTTTTTT.

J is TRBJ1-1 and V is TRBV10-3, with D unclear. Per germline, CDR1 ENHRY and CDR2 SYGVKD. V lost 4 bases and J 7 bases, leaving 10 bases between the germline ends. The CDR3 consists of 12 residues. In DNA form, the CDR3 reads TGTGCCATCAGTGGGCCGGGAGATGAAGCTTTCTTT. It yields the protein CAISGPGDEAFF.

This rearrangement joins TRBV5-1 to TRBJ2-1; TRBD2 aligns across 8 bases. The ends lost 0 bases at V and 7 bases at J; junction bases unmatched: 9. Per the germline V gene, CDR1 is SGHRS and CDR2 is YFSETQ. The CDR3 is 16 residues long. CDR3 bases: TGCGCCAGCAGCTTGGCGGGCGGGGGGATCGGTAATGAGCAGTTCTTC. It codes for CASSLAGGGIGNEQFF.

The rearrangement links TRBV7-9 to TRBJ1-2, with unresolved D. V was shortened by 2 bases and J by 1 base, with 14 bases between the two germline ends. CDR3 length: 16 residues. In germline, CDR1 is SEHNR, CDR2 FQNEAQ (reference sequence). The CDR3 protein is CASSLLNSGGNYGYTF. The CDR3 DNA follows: TGTGCCAGCAGCTTATTAAACTCGGGAGGTAACTATGGCTACACCTTC. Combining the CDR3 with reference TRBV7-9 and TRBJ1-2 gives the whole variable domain DTGVSQNPRHKITKRGQNVTFRCDPISEHNRLYWYRQTLGQGPEFLTYFQNEAQLEKSRLLSDRFSAERPKGSFSTLEIQRTEQGDSAMYLCASSLLNSGGNYGYTFGSGTRLTVV.

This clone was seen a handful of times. The CDR3 here is CASSLGTSLWGYTF. The CDR3 DNA reads TGCGCCAGCAGCTTGGGTACGTCCCTATGGGGCTACACCTTC. The genes are TRBV5-1 and TRBJ1-2; no reliable D call. Germline V gene lookup returns CDR1 SGHRS and CDR2 YFSETQ. CDR3 length: 14 amino acids. V was clipped by 0 bases and J by 8 bases, with 14 bases between them.